This TCR beta chain was retrieved from a study of CD8 T cells in ankylosing spondylitis (dated by TCRdb to 2016 to 2017). Looking at the study overall: The study set out to find disease-linked TCR variants by profiling T cell receptor beta repertoires in ankylosing spondylitis patients and healthy donors. The whole study cohort included about a hundred healthy donors and 20 to 30 ankylosing spondylitis patients. Samples of peripheral blood were taken, and for ankylosing spondylitis patients, synovial fluid was collected as well.

V loses 5 bases, J loses 15 bases, and the germline ends lie 14 bases apart. The CDR3 goes from the cysteine to the phenylalanine over 11 residues. Of all the DNA, just the CDR3 is kept, 33 bases in frame from base 1. CDR1 is given as MDHEN and CDR2 as SYDVKM, both from the germline V gene. This clonotype was found many times. Its target antigen remains unknown. Per-base qualities were not stored, and no clone one base away is much larger. General study outcomes and caveats: Blood from ankylosing spondylitis patients appeared to be characterized by a TCR beta motif composed of eight highly homologous amino acid variants. Some motif variants had previously been reported in the synovial fluid and blood of reactive arthritis patients, which suggests shared mechanisms of disease initiation. According to the report, matched synovial fluid samples from ankylosing spondylitis patients were significantly enriched for the disease-linked clones. The disease-linked clones showed a CD8+ phenotype and occurred at relatively low frequencies in peripheral blood.

Reads for this sample came from an Illumina HiSeq 2500. TCR beta libraries were prepared by quantitative 5'-RACE with molecular barcodes. Processing in the source paper ran as follows. To identify disease-linked TCR variants, a new computational method was used, one built on a probabilistic model of VDJ rearrangement. TCRdb's own reprocessing of the public reads used fastp at Q25 and MiXCR and kept productive beta chains. Merged by CDR3 protein, the rows form single entries marked with the most common genes and DNA. These V and J calls derive from TCRdb rather than the authors' analysis. The sample contains about 230,000 distinct CDR3 sequences, approximately 7.6% of them found a single time. The top ten constitute approximately 5% of the sample.

The receptor chain draws on TRBV28 and TRBJ1-5; TRBD1 might be the D gene, on 5 matching bases. The receptor was derived from a female donor with ankylosing spondylitis or in good health (not recorded which). The sequenced sample was blood, either unsorted or a sorted T cell fraction (not recorded which). At the DNA level, the sequence is TGTGCCAGCAGTACCCAGGGAGCTGGGCATTTT. Its translation is CASSTQGAGHF.